This T cell receptor delta chain was recovered during a study of gamma-delta chains in newborns, infants, children. Study details: Polyclonal expansion of innate γδ T cells after birth follows microbial exposure.

Concerning this clone itself: The protein TCRdb lists belongs to a much larger clone and differs from this DNA's translation at residue 12, which points to a read error; the protein shown is made from the DNA.

This CDR3 has 17 residues. The germline CDR1 and CDR2 sequences are GEAIGNYY and EKD. TCRdb re-called clones from the reads via CATT. The sample includes about 1,800 delta-chain clones, 7.6% seen only once; the top ten take roughly 15%. The clonotype originates from a child who was a newborn, infant or young child, either healthy, febrile or measles-vaccinated (not recorded which). This rearrangement joins TRDV2 to TRDJ3; 7 bases map to TRDD3. The sequenced material came from blood. CDR3 sequence: CACDTWGSSWDIRQMFF. The CDR3 DNA is TGTGCCTGTGACACCTGGGGGAGCTCCTGGGACATCCGACAGATGTTTTTC.